The 9 T cell receptor beta chains reported below all come from one sample, sequenced in a study of CD8 T cells in Susac syndrome. Reverse transcription of roughly 0.5 to 1 ug RNA was performed with random hexamers. A single record per CDR3 protein comes from TCRdb applying MiXCR to the immunoSEQ multiplex PCR reads. The profile shows 130,000 to 150,000 distinct CDR3 sequences, less than 95% of them singletons. Source material: CD4+ T cells from PBMCs. These TCRs come from a human donor in good health.

V and J are TRBV6-1 and TRBJ2-3; a weak D match, TRBD2 (6 bases). The CDR3 runs to 13 residues. CDR1 and CDR2 (germline): MNHNS, SASEGT. V was shortened by 7 bases and J by 2 bases, with 10 bases between the two germline ends. The CDR3 coding sequence is TGTGCCAGCAATAGCGGCTACACAGATACGCAGTATTTT. Residues: CASNSGYTDTQYF.

This chain uses TRBV29-1 with TRBJ2-1; D may match TRBD1 or TRBD2 (5 bases each). Germline V lookup: CDR1 SQVTM, CDR2 ANQGSEA. The CDR3 is 13 residues long. The germline V and J ends were trimmed by 7 bases and 8 bases, with 18 bases remaining between them. CDR3 protein: CSGGTDGGYEQFF. Here the CDR3 DNA reads TGCAGCGGTGGGACGGACGGCGGCTATGAGCAGTTCTTC.

V gene TRBV6-1 combines with J gene TRBJ2-7; TRBD1 matches at 11 bases. Germline V lookup: CDR1 MNHNS, CDR2 SASEGT. This CDR3 has 14 residues. The trim removed 6 bases at V and 9 bases at J, leaving 10 bases unmatched. CDR3 bases: TGTGCCAGCAGCTCCGGGACAGGGGGTTTTGGGCAGTACTTC. It is translated as CASSSGTGGFGQYF.

V gene TRBV12-3 or TRBV12-4 combines with J gene TRBJ2-3; the D is unclear. Deletions cut 6 bases from V and 5 bases from J, with 6 bases between. The CDR3 loop spans 11 amino acids. CDR3 sequence (DNA): TGTGCCAGCAGGGTCAGAGATACGCAGTATTTT. As protein: CASRVRDTQYF.

The J gene is TRBJ2-7, the V gene TRBV27; TRBD1 aligns across 8 bases. Germline V gene sequence: CDR1 MNHEY, CDR2 SMNVEV (reference sequence). The CDR3 totals 14 residues. The V gene end was trimmed by 5 bases and the J gene end by 5 bases; junction bases not matched to a gene: 8. CDR3 region: CASSPRTGRDEQYF. The CDR3 bases are TGTGCCAGCAGTCCCCGGACAGGGCGCGACGAGCAGTACTTC.

A few counts support this clonotype. The chain combines TRBV24-1 with TRBJ1-5; a weak D match, TRBD1 (5 bases). Germline lookup yields CDR1 KGHDR and CDR2 SFDVKD. This CDR3 has 12 amino acids. Trimming took 9 bases from V and 0 from J, leaving 5 bases between them. The CDR3 DNA is TGTGCCACCCAGGGTAGCAATCAGCCCCAGCATTTT. This sequence encodes CATQGSNQPQHF.

This clonotype is a singleton in its sample. The chain's CDR3 is CSARSARPYGYTF. The CDR3 nucleotides are TGCAGTGCTAGATCAGCCCGGCCCTATGGCTACACCTTC. The chain joins TRBV20-1 to TRBJ1-2; no definite D call. CDR1 DFQATT and CDR2 SNEGSKA come from the germline V gene (reference sequence). Trimming shortened V by 2 bases and J by 4 bases, and 11 bases separated the two germline ends. The CDR3 is 13 amino acids.

The rearrangement uses TRBV9 and TRBJ2-3, with 8 bases matching TRBD2. This CDR3 spans 15 amino acids. Germline V gene data show CDR1 as SGDLS and CDR2 as YYNGEE. V shed 4 bases, J shed 0 bases, and the junction held 4 bases outside the gene matches. CDR3 nucleotides: TGTGCCAGCAGCACCGGACTAGCTAGCACAGATACGCAGTATTTT. It encodes CASSTGLASTDTQYF.

This chain joins TRBV7-2 and TRBJ1-1; 7 bases map to TRBD1. The CDR3 contains 14 residues. Germline V CDR1 and CDR2: SGHTA, FQGNSA. After removal of 5 bases from V and 4 bases from J, the junction contained 7 bases not matched to a gene. The DNA of the CDR3 is TGTGCCAGCAGCATACAGGGGTGGGGCACTGAAGCTTTCTTT. Encoded protein: CASSIQGWGTEAFF.